This T cell receptor (beta chain) was captured by sequencing in a study of shared clonotypes between healthy human individuals. This clone was observed a single time. Samples underwent the assay at deep level. Method: immunoSEQ multiplex PCR; TCRdb's copy keeps in-frame clones and lacks some. The table has approximately 1,500,000 clones, approximately 96% seen once; the top ten hold approximately 1.2%. Caucasian adults living in Nashville, Tennessee, provided all samples. Trimming stripped 4 bases from V and 4 bases from J, with 13 bases between. This CDR3 contains 14 residues. Germline-derived CDR1 and CDR2 are SGHTA and FQGNSA.

Sequenced material: naive CD4+ T cells sorted from blood. The subset is: CD45RA+ positively selected. This TCR derives from a man aged 25-40 years in good health. V gene TRBV7-2 combines with J gene TRBJ2-5, with D maybe TRBD1 (5 bases). The CDR3: CASSSLRTRETQYF. The CDR3 coding sequence is TGTGCCAGCAGCTCACTTCGGACACGAGAGACCCAGTACTTC.